The next 6 T cell receptor beta chains were all read from a single sample in a study of T cell responses to AZD1222 COVID-19 vaccine. Clones were sequenced by immunoSEQ multiplex PCR, and TCRdb holds only the in-frame ones, with some missing. The sample contains some 150,000 clones, approximately 93% of which appear only once. Specimen: peripheral blood, collected on day 0 of AZD1222 vaccination. The receptors originated from an adult in good health.

The chain carries TRBV9 and TRBJ1-1, with TRBD1 matching 7 bases. The CDR3 is 15 amino acids. Germline V lookup: CDR1 SGDLS, CDR2 YYNGEE. V lost 3 bases and J lost 1; bases outside the gene matches: 6. CDR3 nucleotides: TGTGCCAGCAGCGGACCCAACAGGGGGAACACTGAAGCTTTCTTT. Translated, it gives CASSGPNRGNTEAFF.

V and J are TRBV5-1 and TRBJ1-3; the match to TRBD1 covers 8 bases. CDR1 and CDR2 from the germline V gene are SGHRS and YFSETQ. V shed 5 bases and J 2 bases; nucleotides not matched to a gene: 9. This CDR3 region has 16 residues. CDR3 nucleotide sequence: TGCGCCAGCAGGGACTATCGCAGGGGGCCTGGAAACACCATATATTTT. It codes for CASRDYRRGPGNTIYF.

Turning to this clone: At one of its ends the junction is not consistent with the germline gene, which may arise from a read error. This sequence joins TRBV5-1 and TRBJ1-3; 7 positions match TRBD1. The germline V gene has CDR1 SGHRS and CDR2 YFSETQ. This CDR3 is 14 amino acids long. The CDR3 DNA follows: TGCGCCAGCAGCTCTACAGGGGCTGGAAACACCATGTATTTT. This translates into CASSSTGAGNTMYF.

The chain is built from TRBV18 and TRBJ1-2, with 7 positions matching TRBD1. Germline V gene sequence: CDR1 KGHSH, CDR2 LQKENI. V trimming: 5 bases; J trimming: 2 bases; junction bases outside the gene matches: 2. The CDR3 loop spans 13 amino acids. The chain's CDR3 is CASSSTGNYGYTF. CDR3 nucleotide sequence: TGTGCCAGCTCATCGACAGGGAACTATGGCTACACCTTC. The full variable domain, with the rest looked up from reference TRBV18 and TRBJ1-2, is NAGVMQNPRHLVRRRGQEARLRCSPMKGHSHVYWYRQLPEEGLKFMVYLQKENIIDESGMPKERFSAEFPKEGPSILRIQQVVRGDSAAYFCASSSTGNYGYTFGSGTRLTVV.

CDR3 sequence reads: CASSQVWPANVLTF. CDR3 coding DNA: TGTGCCAGCAGCCAAGTCTGGCCCGCCAACGTCCTGACTTTC. This chain uses TRBV14 with TRBJ2-6, with D unclear. This CDR3 region has 14 residues. The germline V and J ends were trimmed by 1 base and 7 bases, with 8 bases remaining between them. Germline-derived CDR1 and CDR2 are SGHDN and FVKESK.

This chain links TRBV6-5 with TRBJ2-6, with D unresolved. The CDR3 is 15 residues long. V lost 6 bases to trimming and J lost 0 bases, with 9 bases between them. CDR1 and CDR2 from the germline V gene are MNHEY and SVGAGI. This CDR3 is CASRSVRSGANVLTF. CDR3 nucleotides: TGTGCCAGCAGGTCCGTTCGCTCTGGGGCCAACGTCCTGACTTTC.